This TCR beta chain comes out of a study of PD-1 blockade in classical Hodgkin lymphoma. A remark on this clone: Its antigen is unknown.

The data were produced by immunoSEQ multiplex PCR, yet TCRdb's version contains in-frame clones alone and is incomplete. The sample yields 50,000 to 65,000 clones, approximately 90% seen once. V lost 0 bases and J 6 bases, leaving 0 bases between the germline ends. The CDR3 is made up of 11 amino acids. CDR1 and CDR2 from the germline V gene are SGDLS and YYNGEE. Relapse after autologous stem cell transplantation occurred in every patient, and brentuximab vedotin exposure varied. The study recorded best responses of complete response, partial response or progressive disease. Study observations and caveats: Complete responders started with a diversity level that resembled newly diagnosed patients at baseline. Reported baseline diversity: healthy donors highest, relapsed/refractory patients lowest. The study found that TCR diversity rose significantly by C4D1 in CD4+ but not CD8+ cells.

The chain joins TRBV9 to TRBJ2-2; D is ambiguous. The sequence was obtained from a human donor with classical Hodgkin lymphoma. The material sequenced was peripheral blood mononuclear cells (PBMCs), taken before the second cycle of nivolumab. The CDR3 reads CASSVAGELFF. CDR3 DNA: TGTGCCAGCAGCGTAGCCGGGGAGCTGTTTTTT. The full variable domain, its missing parts supplied by reference TRBV9 and TRBJ2-2, is DSGVTQTPKHLITATGQRVTLRCSPRSGDLSVYWYQQSLDQGLQFLIQYYNGEERAKGNILERFSAQQFPDLHSELNLSSLELGDSALYFCASSVAGELFFGEGSRLTVL.